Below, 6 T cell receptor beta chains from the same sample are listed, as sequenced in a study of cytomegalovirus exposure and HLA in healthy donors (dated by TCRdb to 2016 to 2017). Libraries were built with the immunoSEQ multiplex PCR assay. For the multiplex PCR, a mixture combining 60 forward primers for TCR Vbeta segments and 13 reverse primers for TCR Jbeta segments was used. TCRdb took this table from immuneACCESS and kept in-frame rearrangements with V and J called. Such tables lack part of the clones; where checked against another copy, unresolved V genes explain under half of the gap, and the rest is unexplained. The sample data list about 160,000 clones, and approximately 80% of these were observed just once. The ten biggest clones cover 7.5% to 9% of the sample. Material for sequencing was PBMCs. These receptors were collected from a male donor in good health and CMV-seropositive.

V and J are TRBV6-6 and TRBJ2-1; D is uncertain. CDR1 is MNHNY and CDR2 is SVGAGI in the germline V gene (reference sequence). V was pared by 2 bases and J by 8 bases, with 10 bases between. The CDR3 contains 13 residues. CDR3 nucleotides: TGTGCCAGCAGTTACGACTTTGGCGATGAGCAGTTCTTC. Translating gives CASSYDFGDEQFF.

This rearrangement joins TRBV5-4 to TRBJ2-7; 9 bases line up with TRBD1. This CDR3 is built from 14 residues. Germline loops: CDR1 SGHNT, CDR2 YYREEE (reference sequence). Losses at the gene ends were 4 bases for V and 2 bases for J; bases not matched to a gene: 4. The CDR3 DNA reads TGTGCCAGCAGCCCAGGGGACAGGGCCTACGAGCAGTACTTC. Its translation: CASSPGDRAYEQYF.

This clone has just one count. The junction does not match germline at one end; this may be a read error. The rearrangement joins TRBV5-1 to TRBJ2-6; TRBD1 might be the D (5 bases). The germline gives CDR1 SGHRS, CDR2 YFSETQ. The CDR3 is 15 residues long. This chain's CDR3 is CASSLGVSGANGLTF. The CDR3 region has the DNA TGCGCCAGCAGCTTAGGGGTCTCTGGGGCCAACGGCCTGACTTTC.

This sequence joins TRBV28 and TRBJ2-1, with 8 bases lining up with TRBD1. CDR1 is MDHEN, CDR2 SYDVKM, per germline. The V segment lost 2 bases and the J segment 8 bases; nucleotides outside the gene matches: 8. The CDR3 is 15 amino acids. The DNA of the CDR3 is TGTGCCAGCAGTTTACCGGACAGGGAAGGCCATGAGCAGTTCTTC. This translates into CASSLPDREGHEQFF.

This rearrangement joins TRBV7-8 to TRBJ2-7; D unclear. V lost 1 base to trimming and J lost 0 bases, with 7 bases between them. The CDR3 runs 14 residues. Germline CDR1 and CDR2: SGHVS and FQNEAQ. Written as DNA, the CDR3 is TGTGCCAGCAGCTTAGACAACTACTCCTACGAGCAGTACTTC. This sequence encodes CASSLDNYSYEQYF.

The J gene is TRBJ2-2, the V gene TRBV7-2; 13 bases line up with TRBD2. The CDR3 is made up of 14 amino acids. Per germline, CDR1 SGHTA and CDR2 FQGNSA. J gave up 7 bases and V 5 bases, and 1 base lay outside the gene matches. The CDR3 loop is CASSRTSGSGELFF. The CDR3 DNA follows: TGTGCCAGCAGCCGGACTAGCGGGAGCGGGGAGCTGTTTTTT.